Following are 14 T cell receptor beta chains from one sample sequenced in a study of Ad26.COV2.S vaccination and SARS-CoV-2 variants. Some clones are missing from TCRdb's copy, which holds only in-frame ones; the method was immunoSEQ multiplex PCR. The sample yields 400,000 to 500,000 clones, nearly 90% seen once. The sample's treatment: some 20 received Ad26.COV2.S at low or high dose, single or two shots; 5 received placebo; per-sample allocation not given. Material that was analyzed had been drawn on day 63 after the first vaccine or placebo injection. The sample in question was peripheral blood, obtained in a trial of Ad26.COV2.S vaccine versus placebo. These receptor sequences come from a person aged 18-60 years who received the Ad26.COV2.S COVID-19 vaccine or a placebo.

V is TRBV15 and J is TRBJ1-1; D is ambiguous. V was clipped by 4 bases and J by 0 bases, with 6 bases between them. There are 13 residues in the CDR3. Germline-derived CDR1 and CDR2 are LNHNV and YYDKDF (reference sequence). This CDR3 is CATSIQLNTEAFF. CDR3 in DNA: TGTGCCACCAGCATACAGCTGAACACTGAAGCTTTCTTT.

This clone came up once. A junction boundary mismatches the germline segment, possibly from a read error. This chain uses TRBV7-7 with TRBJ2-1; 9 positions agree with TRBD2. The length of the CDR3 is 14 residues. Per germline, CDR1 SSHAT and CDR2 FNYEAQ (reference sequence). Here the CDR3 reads CASSLGLANNEQFF. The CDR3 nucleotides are TGTGCTAGCAGCTTAGGACTAGCGAACAATGAGCAGTTCTTC.

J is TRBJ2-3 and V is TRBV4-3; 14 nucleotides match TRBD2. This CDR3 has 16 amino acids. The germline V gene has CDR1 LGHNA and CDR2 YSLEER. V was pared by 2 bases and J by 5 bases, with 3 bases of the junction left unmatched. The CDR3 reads CASSQQGLAGVDTQYF. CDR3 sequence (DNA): TGCGCCAGCAGCCAACAGGGACTAGCGGGAGTAGATACGCAGTATTTT.

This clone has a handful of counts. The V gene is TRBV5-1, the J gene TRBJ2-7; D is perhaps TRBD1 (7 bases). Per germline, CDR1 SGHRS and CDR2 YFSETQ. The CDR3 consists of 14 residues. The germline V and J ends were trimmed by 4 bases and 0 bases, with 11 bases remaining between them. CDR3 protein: CASSPGDSSYEQYV. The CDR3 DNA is TGCGCCAGCAGCCCGGGGGACAGCTCCTACGAGCAGTACGTC.

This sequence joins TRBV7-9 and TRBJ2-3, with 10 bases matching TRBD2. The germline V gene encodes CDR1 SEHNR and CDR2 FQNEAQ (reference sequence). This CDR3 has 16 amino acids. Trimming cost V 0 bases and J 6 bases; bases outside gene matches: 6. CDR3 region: CASSLALAGVQDTQYF. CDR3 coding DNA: TGTGCCAGCAGCTTAGCGCTAGCGGGAGTACAGGATACGCAGTATTTT.

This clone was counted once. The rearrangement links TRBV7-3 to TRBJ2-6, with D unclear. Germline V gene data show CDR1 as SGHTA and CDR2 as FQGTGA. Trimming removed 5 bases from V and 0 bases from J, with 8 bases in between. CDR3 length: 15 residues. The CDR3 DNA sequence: TGTGCCAGCAGCCCCCTGATCTCTGGGGCCAACGTCCTGACTTTC. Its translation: CASSPLISGANVLTF.

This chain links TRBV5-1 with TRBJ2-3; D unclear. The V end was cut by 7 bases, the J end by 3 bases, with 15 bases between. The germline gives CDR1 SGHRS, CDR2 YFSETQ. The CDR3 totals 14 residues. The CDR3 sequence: CASSLQISTDTQYF. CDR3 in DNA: TGCGCCAGCTCCCTCCAGATTTCGACAGATACGCAGTATTTT.

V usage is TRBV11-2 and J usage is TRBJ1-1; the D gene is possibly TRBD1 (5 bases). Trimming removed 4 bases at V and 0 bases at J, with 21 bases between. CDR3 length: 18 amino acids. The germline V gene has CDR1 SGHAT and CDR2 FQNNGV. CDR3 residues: CASSSRTVGLKLNTEAFF. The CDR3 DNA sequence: TGTGCCAGCAGCTCACGGACGGTGGGGCTAAAATTGAACACTGAAGCTTTCTTT.

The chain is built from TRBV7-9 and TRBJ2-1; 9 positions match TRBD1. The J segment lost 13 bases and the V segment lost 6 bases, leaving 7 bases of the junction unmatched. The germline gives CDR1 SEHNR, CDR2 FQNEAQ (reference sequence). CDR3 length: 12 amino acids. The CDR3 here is CASSFPGQGQFF. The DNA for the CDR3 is TGTGCCAGCAGTTTCCCGGGACAGGGCCAGTTCTTC. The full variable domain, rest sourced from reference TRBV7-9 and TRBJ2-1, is DTGVSQNPRHKITKRGQNVTFRCDPISEHNRLYWYRQTLGQGPEFLTYFQNEAQLEKSRLLSDRFSAERPKGSFSTLEIQRTEQGDSAMYLCASSFPGQGQFFGPGTRLTVL.

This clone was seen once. The DNA of the CDR3 is TGTGCCAGCTCCCTACAGGCCGAAGCTTTCTTT. Amino acids: CASSLQAEAFF. V usage is TRBV18 and J usage is TRBJ1-1; tentative D call: TRBD1 (5 bases). Trimming pared 6 bases from V and 8 bases from J, leaving 10 bases between. The CDR3 length is 11 residues. Germline loops: CDR1 KGHSH, CDR2 LQKENI.

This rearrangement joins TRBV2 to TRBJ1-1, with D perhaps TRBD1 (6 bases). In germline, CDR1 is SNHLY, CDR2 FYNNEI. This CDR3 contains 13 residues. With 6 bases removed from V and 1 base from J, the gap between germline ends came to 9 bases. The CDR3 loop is CASRKDRNTEAFF. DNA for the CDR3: TGTGCCAGCAGAAAGGACAGGAACACTGAAGCTTTCTTT.

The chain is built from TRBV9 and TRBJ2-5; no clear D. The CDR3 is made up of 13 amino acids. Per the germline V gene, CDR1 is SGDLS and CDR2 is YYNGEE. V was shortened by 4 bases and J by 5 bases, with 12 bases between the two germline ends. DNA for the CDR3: TGTGCCAGCAGCCAGGCCGGCGCGGAGACCCAGTACTTC. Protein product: CASSQAGAETQYF.

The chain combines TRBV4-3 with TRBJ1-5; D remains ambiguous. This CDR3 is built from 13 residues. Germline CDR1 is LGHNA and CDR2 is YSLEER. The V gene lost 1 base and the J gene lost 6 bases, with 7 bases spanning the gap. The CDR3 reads CASSQGIVQPQHF. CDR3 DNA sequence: TGCGCCAGCAGCCAAGGAATCGTTCAGCCCCAGCATTTT.

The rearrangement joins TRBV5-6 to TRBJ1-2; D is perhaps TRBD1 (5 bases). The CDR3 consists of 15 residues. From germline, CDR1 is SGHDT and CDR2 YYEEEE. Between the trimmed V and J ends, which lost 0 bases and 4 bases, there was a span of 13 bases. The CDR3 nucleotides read TGTGCCAGCAGCTTGGAGGGGCTAGGAGTCTATGGCTACACCTTC. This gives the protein CASSLEGLGVYGYTF.